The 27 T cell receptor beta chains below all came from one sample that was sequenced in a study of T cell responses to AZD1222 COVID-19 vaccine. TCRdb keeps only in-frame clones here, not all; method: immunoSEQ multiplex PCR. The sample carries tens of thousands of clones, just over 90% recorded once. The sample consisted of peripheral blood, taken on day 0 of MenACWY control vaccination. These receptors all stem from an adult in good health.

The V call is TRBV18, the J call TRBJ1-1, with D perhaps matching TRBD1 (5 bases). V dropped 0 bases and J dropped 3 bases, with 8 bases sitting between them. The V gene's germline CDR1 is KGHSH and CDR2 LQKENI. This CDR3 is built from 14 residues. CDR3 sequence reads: CASSPPAGDTEAFF. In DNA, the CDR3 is TGTGCCAGCTCACCACCGGCGGGGGACACTGAAGCTTTCTTT.

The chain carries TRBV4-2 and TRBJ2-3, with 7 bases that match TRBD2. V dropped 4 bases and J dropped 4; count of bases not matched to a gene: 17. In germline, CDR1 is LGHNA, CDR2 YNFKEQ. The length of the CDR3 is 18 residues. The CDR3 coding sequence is TGTGCCAGCAGCCCCAACCCGACTAGCCCCGGAGGGGCAGATACGCAGTATTTT. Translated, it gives CASSPNPTSPGGADTQYF.

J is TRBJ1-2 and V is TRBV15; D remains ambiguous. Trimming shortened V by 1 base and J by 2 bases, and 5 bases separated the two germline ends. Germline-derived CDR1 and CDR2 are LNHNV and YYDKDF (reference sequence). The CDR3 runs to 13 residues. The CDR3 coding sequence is TGTGCCACCAGCAGAGTTCGCAACTATGGCTACACCTTC. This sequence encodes CATSRVRNYGYTF.

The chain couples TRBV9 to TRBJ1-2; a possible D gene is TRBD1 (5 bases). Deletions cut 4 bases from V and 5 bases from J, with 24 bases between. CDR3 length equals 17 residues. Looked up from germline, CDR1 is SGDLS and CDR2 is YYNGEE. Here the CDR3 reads CASSPSFLNTGIYGYTF. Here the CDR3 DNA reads TGTGCCAGCAGCCCCAGTTTCTTAAACACAGGCATTTATGGCTACACCTTC.

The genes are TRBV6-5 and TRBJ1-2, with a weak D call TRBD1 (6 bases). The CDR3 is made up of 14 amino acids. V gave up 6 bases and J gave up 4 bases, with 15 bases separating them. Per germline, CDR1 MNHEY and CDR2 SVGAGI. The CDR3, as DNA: TGTGCCAGCAGATGGACAGCCTCTAGCTATGGCTACACCTTC. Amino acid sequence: CASRWTASSYGYTF.

The CDR3: CASTLDRGVTQYF. CDR3 coding DNA: TGTGCCAGCACATTGGATAGGGGCGTTACGCAGTATTTT. The chain uses TRBV12-3 or TRBV12-4 and TRBJ2-3; D may be TRBD1 (5 bases). CDR3 length: 13 residues. Trimming removed 7 bases at V and 8 bases at J, with 16 bases between.

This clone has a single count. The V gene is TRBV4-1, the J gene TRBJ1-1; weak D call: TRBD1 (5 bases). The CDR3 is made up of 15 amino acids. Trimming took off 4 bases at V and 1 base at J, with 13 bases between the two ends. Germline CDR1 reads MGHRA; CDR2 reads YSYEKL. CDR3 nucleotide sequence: TGCGCCAGCAGCCCGACCATCGGACAGAACACTGAAGCTTTCTTT. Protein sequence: CASSPTIGQNTEAFF.

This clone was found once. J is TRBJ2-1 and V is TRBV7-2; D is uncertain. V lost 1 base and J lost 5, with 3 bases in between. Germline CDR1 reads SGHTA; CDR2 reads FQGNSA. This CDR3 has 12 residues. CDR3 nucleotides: TGTGCCAGCAGCTTAGACCACAATGAGCAGTTCTTC. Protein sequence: CASSLDHNEQFF.

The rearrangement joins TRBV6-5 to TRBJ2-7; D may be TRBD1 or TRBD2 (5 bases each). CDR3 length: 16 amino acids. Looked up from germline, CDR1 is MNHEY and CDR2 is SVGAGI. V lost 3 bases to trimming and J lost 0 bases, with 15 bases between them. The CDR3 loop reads CASSYTTGPSSYEQYF. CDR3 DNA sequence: TGTGCCAGCAGTTATACGACGGGACCGAGCTCCTACGAGCAGTACTTC.

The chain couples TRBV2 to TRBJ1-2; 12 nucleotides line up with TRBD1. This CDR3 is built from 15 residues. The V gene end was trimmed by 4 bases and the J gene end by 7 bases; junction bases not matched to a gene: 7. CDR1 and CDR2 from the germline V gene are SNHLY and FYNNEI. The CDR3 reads CASSGDRGHPIGYTF. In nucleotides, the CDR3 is TGTGCCAGCAGTGGGGACAGGGGGCACCCCATTGGCTACACCTTC. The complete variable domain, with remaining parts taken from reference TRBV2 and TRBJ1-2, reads EPEVTQTPSHQVTQMGQEVILRCVPISNHLYFYWYRQILGQKVEFLVSFYNNEISEKSEIFDDQFSVERPDGSNFTLKIRSTKLEDSAMYFCASSGDRGHPIGYTFGSGTRLTVV.

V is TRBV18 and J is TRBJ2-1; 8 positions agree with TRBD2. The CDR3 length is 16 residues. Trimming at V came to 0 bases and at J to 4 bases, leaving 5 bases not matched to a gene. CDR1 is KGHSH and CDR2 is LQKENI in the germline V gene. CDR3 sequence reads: CASSPPTSGGYNEQFF. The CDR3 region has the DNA TGTGCCAGCTCACCACCTACTAGCGGAGGTTACAATGAGCAGTTCTTC.

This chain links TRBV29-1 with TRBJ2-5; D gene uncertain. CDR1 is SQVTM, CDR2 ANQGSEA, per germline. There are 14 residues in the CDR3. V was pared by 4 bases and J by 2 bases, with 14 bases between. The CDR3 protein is CSVVSPSSQETQYF. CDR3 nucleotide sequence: TGCAGCGTTGTGTCTCCGAGTTCGCAAGAGACCCAGTACTTC. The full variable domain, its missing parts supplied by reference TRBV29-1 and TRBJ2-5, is SAVISQKPSRDICQRGTSLTIQCQVDSQVTMMFWYRQQPGQSLTLIATANQGSEATYESGFVIDKFPISRPNLTFSTLTVSNMSPEDSSIYLCSVVSPSSQETQYFGPGTRLLVL.

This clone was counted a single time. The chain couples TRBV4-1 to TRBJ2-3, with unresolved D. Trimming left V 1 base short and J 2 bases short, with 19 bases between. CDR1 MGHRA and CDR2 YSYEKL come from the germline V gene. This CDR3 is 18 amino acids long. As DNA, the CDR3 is TGCGCCAGCAGCCAAGGGCCCGTTGTGGGGTCATACACAGATACGCAGTATTTT. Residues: CASSQGPVVGSYTDTQYF.

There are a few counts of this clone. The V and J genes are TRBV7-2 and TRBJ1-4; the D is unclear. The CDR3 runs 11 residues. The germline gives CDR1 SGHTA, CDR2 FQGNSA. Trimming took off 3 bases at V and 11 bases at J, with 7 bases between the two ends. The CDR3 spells CASSLVGKLFF. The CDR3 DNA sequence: TGTGCCAGCAGCTTGGTCGGGAAACTGTTTTTT.

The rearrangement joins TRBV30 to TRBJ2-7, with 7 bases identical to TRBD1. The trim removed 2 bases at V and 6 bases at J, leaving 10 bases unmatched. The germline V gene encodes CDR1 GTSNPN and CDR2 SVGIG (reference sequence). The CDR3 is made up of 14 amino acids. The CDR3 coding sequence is TGTGCCTGGAGTCCCTTCAGGGGGTTTGGCGAGCAGTACTTC. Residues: CAWSPFRGFGEQYF.

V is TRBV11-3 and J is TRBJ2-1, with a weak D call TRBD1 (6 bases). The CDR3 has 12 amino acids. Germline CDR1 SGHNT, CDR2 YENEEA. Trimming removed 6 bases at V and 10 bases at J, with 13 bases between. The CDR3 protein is CASSSTGTEQFF. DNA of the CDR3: TGTGCCAGCAGTTCTACAGGGACCGAGCAGTTCTTC.

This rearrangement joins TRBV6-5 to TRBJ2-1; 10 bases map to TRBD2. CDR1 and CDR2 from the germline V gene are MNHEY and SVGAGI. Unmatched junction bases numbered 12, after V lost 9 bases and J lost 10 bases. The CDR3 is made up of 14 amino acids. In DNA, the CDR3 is TGTGCCAGTGTCCGTCTAGCGGGAGTAAAGGAGCAGTTCTTC. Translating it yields CASVRLAGVKEQFF.

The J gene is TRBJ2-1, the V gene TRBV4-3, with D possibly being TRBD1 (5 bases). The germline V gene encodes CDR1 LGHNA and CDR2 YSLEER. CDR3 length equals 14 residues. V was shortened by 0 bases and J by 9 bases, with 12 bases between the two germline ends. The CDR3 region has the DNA TGCGCCAGCAGCCAAGATACGAGGCAGGGTGAGCAGTTCTTC. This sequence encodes CASSQDTRQGEQFF.

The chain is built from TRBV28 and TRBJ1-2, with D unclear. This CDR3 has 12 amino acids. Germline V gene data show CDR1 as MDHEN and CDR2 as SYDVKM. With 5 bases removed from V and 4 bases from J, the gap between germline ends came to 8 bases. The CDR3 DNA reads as TGTGCCAGCAGTGGGGAGGGCTATGGCTACACCTTC. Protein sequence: CASSGEGYGYTF.

In DNA, the CDR3 is TGTGCCAGCAGTTACTCGCAGGGAGAAGATACGCAGTATTTT. Amino acids: CASSYSQGEDTQYF. The chain has TRBV6-5 and TRBJ2-3; possibly TRBD1 or TRBD2 for D (5 bases each). The germline V and J ends were trimmed by 0 bases and 5 bases, with 9 bases remaining between them. CDR1 is MNHEY, CDR2 SVGAGI, per germline. There are 14 residues in the CDR3.

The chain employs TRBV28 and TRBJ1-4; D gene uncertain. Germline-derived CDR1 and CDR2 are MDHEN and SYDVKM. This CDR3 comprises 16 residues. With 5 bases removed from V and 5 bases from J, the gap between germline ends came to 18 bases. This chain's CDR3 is CASSLLSDGKNEKLFF. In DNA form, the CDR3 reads TGTGCCAGCAGTCTTCTCTCGGACGGGAAAAATGAAAAACTGTTTTTT.

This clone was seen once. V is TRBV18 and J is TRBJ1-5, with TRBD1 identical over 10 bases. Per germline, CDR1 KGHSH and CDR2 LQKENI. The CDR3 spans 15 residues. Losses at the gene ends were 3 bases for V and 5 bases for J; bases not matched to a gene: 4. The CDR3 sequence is CASSPPGQGHQPQHF. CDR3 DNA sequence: TGTGCCAGCTCACCGCCGGGACAGGGGCATCAGCCCCAGCATTTT.

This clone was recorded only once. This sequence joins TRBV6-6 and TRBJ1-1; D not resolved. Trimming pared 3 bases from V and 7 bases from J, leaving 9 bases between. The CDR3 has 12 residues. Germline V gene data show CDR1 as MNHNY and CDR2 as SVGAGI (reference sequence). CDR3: CASSYLGLEAFF. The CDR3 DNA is TGTGCCAGCAGTTATTTAGGACTTGAAGCTTTCTTT.

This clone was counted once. In nucleotides, the CDR3 is TGTGCCTGGAGCGATCCCCGGGGGTCGCGCTATGGCTACACCTTC. Its protein product is CAWSDPRGSRYGYTF. V is TRBV30 and J is TRBJ1-2, with D perhaps matching TRBD1 (5 bases). Trimming shortened V by 3 bases and J by 4 bases, and 18 bases separated the two germline ends. From germline, CDR1 is GTSNPN and CDR2 SVGIG (reference sequence). This CDR3 is 15 amino acids long.

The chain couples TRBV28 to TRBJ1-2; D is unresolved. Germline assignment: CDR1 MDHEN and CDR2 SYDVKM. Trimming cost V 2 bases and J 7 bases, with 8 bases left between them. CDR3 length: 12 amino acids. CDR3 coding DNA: TGTGCCAGCAGTTTAAGGGAGGGTGGCTACACCTTC. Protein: CASSLREGGYTF.

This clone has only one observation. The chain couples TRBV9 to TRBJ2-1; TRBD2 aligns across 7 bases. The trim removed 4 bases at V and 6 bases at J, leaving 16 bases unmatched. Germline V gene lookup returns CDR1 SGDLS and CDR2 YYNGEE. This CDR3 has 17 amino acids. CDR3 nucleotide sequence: TGTGCCAGCAGCCCGAGCCCCGAGGTAGCGGGTCCCAATGAGCAGTTCTTC. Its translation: CASSPSPEVAGPNEQFF.

The CDR3 here is CAISDLGEQGGGYTF. The CDR3, as DNA: TGTGCCATCAGTGATTTGGGAGAACAGGGCGGTGGCTACACCTTC. J is TRBJ1-2 and V is TRBV10-3; possible D gene TRBD1, 6 bases. Germline V gene sequence: CDR1 ENHRY, CDR2 SYGVKD. The CDR3 contains 15 residues. Deletions cut 3 bases from V and 7 bases from J, with 18 bases between.